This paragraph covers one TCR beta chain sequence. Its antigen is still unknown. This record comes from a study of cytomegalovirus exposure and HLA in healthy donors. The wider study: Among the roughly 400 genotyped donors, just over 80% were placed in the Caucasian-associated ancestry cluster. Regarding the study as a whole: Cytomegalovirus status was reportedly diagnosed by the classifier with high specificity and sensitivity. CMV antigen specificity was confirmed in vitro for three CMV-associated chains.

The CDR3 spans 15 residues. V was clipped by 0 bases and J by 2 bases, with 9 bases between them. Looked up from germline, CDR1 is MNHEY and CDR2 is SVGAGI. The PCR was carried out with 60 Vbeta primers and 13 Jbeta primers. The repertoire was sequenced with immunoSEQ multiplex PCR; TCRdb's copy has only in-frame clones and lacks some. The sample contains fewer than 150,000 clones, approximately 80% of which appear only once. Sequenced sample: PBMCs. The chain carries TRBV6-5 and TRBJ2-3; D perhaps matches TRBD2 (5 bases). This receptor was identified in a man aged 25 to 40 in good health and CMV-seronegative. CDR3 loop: CASSYSGVLTDTQYF. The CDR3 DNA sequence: TGTGCCAGCAGTTACTCCGGGGTCCTCACAGATACGCAGTATTTT.